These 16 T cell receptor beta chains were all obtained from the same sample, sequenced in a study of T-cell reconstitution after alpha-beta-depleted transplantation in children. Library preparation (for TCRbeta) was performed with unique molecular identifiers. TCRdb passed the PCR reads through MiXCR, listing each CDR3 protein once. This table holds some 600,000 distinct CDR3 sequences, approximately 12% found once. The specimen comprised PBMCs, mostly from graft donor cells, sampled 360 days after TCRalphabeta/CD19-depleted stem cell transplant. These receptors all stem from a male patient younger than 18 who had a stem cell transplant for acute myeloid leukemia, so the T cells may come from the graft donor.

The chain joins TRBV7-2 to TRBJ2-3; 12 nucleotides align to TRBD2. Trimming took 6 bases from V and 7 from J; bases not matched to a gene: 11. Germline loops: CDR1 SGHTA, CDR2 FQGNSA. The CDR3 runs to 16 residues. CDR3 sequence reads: CASSPLAGGPYNTQYF. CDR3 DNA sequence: TGTGCCAGCAGTCCGCTAGCGGGAGGGCCTTATAATACGCAGTATTTT.

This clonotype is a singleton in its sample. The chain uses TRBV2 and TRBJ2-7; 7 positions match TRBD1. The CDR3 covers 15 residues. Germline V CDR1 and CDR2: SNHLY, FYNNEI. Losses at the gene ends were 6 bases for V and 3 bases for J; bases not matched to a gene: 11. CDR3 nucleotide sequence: TGTGCCAGCAGCTCAGGGGGATCCTCCTACTACGAGCAGTACTTC. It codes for CASSSGGSSYYEQYF.

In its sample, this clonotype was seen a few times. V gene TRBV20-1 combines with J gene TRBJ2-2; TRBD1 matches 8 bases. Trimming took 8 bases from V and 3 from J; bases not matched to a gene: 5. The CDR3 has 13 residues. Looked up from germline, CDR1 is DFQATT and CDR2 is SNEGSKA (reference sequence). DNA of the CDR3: TGCAGTCCAGGGGGCAGGGACACCGGGGAGCTGTTTTTT. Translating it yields CSPGGRDTGELFF.

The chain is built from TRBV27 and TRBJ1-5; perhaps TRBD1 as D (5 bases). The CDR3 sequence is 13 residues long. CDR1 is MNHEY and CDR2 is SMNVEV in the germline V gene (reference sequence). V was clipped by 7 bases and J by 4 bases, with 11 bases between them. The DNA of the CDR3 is TGTGCCAGCACTTCCCAGGGAAATCAGCCCCAGCATTTT. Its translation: CASTSQGNQPQHF.

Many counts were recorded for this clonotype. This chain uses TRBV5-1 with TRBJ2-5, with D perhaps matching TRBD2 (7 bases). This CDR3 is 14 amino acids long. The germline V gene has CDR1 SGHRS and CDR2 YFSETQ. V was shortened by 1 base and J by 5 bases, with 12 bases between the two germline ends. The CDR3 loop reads CASSLTGRGETQYF. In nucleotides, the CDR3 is TGCGCCAGCAGCTTGACAGGGAGGGGCGAGACCCAGTACTTC. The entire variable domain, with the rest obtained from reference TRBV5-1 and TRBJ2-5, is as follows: KAGVTQTPRYLIKTRGQQVTLSCSPISGHRSVSWYQQTPGQGLQFLFEYFSETQRNKGNFPGRFSGRQFSNSRSEMNVSTLELGDSALYLCASSLTGRGETQYFGPGTRLLVL.

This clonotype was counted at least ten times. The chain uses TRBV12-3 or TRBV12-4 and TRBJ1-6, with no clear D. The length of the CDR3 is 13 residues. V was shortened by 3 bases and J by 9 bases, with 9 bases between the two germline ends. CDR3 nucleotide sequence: TGTGCCAGCAGTTTCTCCCTACCTTCACCCCTCCACTTT. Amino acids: CASSFSLPSPLHF.

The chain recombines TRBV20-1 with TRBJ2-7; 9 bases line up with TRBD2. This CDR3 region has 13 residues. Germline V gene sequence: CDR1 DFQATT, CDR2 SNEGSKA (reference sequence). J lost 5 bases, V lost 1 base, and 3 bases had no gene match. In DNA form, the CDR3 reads TGCAGTGCTAGAGTGCTAGCGGGAAACGAGCAGTACTTC. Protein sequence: CSARVLAGNEQYF.

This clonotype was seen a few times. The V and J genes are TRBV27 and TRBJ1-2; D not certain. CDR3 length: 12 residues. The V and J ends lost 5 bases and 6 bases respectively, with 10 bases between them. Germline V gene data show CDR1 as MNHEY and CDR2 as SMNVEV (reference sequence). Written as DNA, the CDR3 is TGTGCCAGCAGTCCCGGACGCGATGGCTACACCTTC. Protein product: CASSPGRDGYTF.

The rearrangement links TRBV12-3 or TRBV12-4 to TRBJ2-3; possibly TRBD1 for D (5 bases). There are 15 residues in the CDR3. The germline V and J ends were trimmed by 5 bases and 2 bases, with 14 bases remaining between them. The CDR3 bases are TGTGCCAGCAGTATAAGACAGTATTACACAGATACGCAGTATTTT. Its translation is CASSIRQYYTDTQYF.

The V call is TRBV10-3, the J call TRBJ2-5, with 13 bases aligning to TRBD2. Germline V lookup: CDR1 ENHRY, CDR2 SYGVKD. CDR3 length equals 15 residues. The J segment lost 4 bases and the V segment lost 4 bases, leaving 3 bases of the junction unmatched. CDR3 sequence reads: CAISAGTSGTETQYF. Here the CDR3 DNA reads TGTGCCATCAGTGCAGGGACTAGCGGGACAGAGACCCAGTACTTC.

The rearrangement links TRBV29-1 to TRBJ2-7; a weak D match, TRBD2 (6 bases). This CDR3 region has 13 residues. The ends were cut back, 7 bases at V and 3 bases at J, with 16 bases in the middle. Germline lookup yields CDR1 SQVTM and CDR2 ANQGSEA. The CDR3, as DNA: TGCAGCGCAAAGGGAGGTCCAATCTACGAGCAGTACTTC. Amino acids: CSAKGGPIYEQYF.

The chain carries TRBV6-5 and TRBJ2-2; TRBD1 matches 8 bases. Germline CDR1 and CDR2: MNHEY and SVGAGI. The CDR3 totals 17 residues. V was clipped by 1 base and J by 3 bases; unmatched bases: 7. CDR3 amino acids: CASSYFTTGGDTGELFF. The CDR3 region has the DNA TGTGCCAGCAGTTACTTCACCACAGGGGGAGACACCGGGGAGCTGTTTTTT.

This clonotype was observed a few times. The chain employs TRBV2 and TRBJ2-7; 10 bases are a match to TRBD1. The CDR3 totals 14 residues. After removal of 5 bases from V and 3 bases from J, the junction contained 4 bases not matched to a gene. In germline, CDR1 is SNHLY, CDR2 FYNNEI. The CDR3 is CASSRQGADYEQYF. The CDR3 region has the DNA TGTGCCAGCAGTCGACAGGGGGCCGACTACGAGCAGTACTTC.

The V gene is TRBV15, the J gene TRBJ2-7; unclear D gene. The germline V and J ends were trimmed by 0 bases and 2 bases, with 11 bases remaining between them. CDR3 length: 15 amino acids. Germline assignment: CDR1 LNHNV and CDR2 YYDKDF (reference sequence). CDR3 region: CATSREAAAPYEQYF. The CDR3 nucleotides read TGTGCCACCAGCAGAGAGGCAGCCGCTCCCTACGAGCAGTACTTC.

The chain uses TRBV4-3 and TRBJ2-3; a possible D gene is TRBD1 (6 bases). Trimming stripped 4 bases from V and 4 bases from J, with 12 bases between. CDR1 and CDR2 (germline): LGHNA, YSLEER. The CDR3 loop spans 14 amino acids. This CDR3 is CASSRRTGPDTQYF. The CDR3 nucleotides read TGCGCCAGCAGCCGACGAACAGGGCCAGATACGCAGTATTTT.

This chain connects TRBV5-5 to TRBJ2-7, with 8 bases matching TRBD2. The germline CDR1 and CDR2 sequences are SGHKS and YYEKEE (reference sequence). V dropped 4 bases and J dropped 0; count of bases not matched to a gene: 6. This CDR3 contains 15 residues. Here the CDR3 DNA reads TGTGCCAGCAGCCTGACTAGCGCCTTCTCCTACGAGCAGTACTTC. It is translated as CASSLTSAFSYEQYF.